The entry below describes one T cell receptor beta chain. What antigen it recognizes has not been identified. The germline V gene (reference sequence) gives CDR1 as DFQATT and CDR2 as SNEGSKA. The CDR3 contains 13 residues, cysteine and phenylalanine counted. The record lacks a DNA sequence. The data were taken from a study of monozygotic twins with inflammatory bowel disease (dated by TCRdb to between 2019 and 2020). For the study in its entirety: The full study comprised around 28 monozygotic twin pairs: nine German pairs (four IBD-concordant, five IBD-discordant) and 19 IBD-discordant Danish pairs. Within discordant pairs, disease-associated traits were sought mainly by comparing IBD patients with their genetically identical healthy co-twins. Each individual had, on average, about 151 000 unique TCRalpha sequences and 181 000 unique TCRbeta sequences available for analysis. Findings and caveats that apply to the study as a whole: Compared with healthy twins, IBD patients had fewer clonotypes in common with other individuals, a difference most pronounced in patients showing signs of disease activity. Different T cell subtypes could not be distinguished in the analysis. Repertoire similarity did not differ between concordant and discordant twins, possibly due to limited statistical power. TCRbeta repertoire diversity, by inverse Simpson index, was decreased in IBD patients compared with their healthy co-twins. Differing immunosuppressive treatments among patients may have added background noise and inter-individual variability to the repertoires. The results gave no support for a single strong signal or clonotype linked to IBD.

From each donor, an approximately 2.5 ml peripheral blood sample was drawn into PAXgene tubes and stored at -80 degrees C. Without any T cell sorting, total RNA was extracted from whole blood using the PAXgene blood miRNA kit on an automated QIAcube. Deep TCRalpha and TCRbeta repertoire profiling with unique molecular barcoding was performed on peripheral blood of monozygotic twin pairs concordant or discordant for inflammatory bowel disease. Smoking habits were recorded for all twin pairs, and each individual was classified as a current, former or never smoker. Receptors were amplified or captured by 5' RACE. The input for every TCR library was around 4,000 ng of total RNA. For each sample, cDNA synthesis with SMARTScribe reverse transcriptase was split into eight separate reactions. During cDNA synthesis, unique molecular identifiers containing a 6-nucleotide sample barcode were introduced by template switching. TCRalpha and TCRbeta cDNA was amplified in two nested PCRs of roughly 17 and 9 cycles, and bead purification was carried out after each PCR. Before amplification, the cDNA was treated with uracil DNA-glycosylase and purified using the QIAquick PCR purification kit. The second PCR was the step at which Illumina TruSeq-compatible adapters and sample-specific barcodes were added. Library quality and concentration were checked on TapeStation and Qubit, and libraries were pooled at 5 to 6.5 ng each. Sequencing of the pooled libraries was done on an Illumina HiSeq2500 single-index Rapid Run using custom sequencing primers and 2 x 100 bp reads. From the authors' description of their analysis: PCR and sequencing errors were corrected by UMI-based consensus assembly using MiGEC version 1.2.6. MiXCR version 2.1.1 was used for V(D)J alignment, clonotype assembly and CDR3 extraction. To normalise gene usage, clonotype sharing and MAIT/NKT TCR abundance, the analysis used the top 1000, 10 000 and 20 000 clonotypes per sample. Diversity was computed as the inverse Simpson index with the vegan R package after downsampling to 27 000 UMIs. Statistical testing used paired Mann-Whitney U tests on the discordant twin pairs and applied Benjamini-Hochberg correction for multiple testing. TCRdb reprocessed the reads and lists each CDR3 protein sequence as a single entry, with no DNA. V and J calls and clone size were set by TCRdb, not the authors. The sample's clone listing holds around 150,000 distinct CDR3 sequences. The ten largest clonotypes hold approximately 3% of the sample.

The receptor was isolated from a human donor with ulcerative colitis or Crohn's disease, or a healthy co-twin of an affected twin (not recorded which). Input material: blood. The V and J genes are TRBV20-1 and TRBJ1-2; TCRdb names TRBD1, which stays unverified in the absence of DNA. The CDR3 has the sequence CSASPGGVDGYTF.